These 21 T cell receptor beta chains were sequenced from one sample in a study of post-analysis software for immune sequencing data (dated by TCRdb to between 2014 and 2017). Their antigen targets remain unknown. Library method: PCR. TCRdb names Illumina HiSeq 2500 as the instrument used. To reduce PCR and sequencing biases, unique molecular identifiers were built into the TCR beta cDNA libraries. TCRdb's own reprocessing of the public reads used fastp at Q25 and MiXCR and kept productive beta chains. Rows are combined by CDR3 protein, so each entry shows the most common genes and DNA. The sample has approximately 360,000 distinct CDR3 sequences on record, roughly 30% of them singletons. The ten largest make up roughly 12% of the sample. General conclusions and limits of the study: Roughly 5 TRBV segments, including TRBV5-6, TRBV5-1 and TRBV20-1, were significantly more frequent in patients than controls.

The sequencing input was blood. The receptors come from a girl aged 10-17 years with multiple sclerosis.

This chain uses TRBV13 with TRBJ1-1; D is uncertain. Germline CDR1 PRHDT, CDR2 FYEKMQ (reference sequence). CDR3 length: 14 amino acids. Trimming removed 0 bases from V and 1 base from J, with 6 bases in between. CDR3 bases: TGTGCCAGCAGCTTAGGCAGCGCGAACACTGAAGCTTTCTTT. Its translation: CASSLGSANTEAFF.

The chain links TRBV4-1 to TRBJ2-7, with D possibly TRBD2 on 6 matching bases. From germline, CDR1 is MGHRA and CDR2 YSYEKL. The V end was cut by 1 base, the J end by 4 bases, with 17 bases between. The CDR3 covers 16 residues. The CDR3 region has the DNA TGCGCCAGCAGCCAAGCCCCCGGGACTCGGGGGTACGAGCAGTACTTC. It translates to CASSQAPGTRGYEQYF.

This clonotype was seen ten or more times. The rearrangement links TRBV20-1 to TRBJ2-3; maybe TRBD2 (7 bases). Germline V CDR1 and CDR2: DFQATT, SNEGSKA (reference sequence). V lost 5 bases, J lost 0 bases, and 15 bases lay in between. This CDR3 spans 15 amino acids. DNA of the CDR3: TGCAGTGCTCACCCCCGGGGGGCGAGCACAGATACGCAGTATTTT. It yields the protein CSAHPRGASTDTQYF.

The rearrangement uses TRBV9 and TRBJ2-3, with D uncertain. Germline assignment: CDR1 SGDLS and CDR2 YYNGEE. The CDR3 is 12 residues long. Trimming removed 6 bases from V and 2 bases from J, with 7 bases in between. CDR3: CASTPTTDTQYF. CDR3 nucleotides: TGTGCCAGCACGCCAACCACAGATACGCAGTATTTT. Complete variable domain (other parts from reference TRBV9 and TRBJ2-3): DSGVTQTPKHLITATGQRVTLRCSPRSGDLSVYWYQQSLDQGLQFLIQYYNGEERAKGNILERFSAQQFPDLHSELNLSSLELGDSALYFCASTPTTDTQYFGPGTRLTVL.

This chain connects TRBV29-1 to TRBJ1-4; no reliable D call. The CDR3 contains 15 residues. Deletions cut 7 bases from V and 2 bases from J, with 17 bases between. In germline, CDR1 is SQVTM, CDR2 ANQGSEA. The CDR3 here is CSAQGRGETNEKLFF. The CDR3 nucleotides read TGCAGCGCCCAAGGCCGTGGGGAGACTAATGAAAAACTGTTTTTT. Combining the CDR3 with reference TRBV29-1 and TRBJ1-4 gives the whole variable domain SAVISQKPSRDICQRGTSLTIQCQVDSQVTMMFWYRQQPGQSLTLIATANQGSEATYESGFVIDKFPISRPNLTFSTLTVSNMSPEDSSIYLCSAQGRGETNEKLFFGSGTQLSVL.

The V call is TRBV20-1, the J call TRBJ2-3; tentative D call: TRBD2 (6 bases). The V and J ends lost 5 bases and 2 bases respectively, with 11 bases between them. Germline V lookup: CDR1 DFQATT, CDR2 SNEGSKA (reference sequence). The CDR3 contains 13 residues. For the CDR3, the DNA is TGCAGTGCTCCAAGCGGGTACACAGATACGCAGTATTTT. Amino acid sequence: CSAPSGYTDTQYF.

This clonotype was recorded a few times. The V call is TRBV28, the J call TRBJ1-5; D gene unclear. Germline lookup yields CDR1 MDHEN and CDR2 SYDVKM. V was clipped by 3 bases and J by 6 bases, with 12 bases between them. The CDR3 runs 14 residues. Written as DNA, the CDR3 is TGTGCCAGCAGTTTCGTGGCTAGCGGTCAGCCCCAGCATTTT. Translating gives CASSFVASGQPQHF.

In its sample, this clonotype was seen many times. The chain joins TRBV12-3 or TRBV12-4 to TRBJ2-1; D possibly corresponds to TRBD1 (5 bases). The CDR3 covers 15 residues. Deletions cut 0 bases from V and 5 bases from J, with 11 bases between. The CDR3 here is CASSLAQGMHNEQFF. CDR3 coding DNA: TGTGCCAGCAGTTTAGCGCAGGGAATGCACAATGAGCAGTTCTTC.

Details on this clonotype: This CDR3 is missing its conserved last phenylalanine or tryptophan, likely due to a read error. The chain employs TRBV5-1 and TRBJ2-6; tentative D call: TRBD1 (6 bases). V gave up 1 base and J gave up 2 bases, with 16 bases separating them. The CDR3 is 18 amino acids. The V gene's germline CDR1 is SGHRS and CDR2 YFSETQ. The DNA for the CDR3 is TGCGCCAGCAGCTTGATCTACCAGGGGATTCCTGGGGCCAACGTCCTGACTTGC. The encoded protein is CASSLIYQGIPGANVLTC.

CDR3 sequence: CASGATYNSPLHF. CDR3 bases: TGTGCCAGTGGGGCGACTTATAATTCACCCCTCCACTTT. The chain employs TRBV12-3 or TRBV12-4 and TRBJ1-6; possibly TRBD1 for D (5 bases). The CDR3 has 13 residues. V was pared by 9 bases and J by 4 bases, with 10 bases between.

Comments on this clonotype: A much bigger clone sits one base away, suggesting this may be a read error. This rearrangement joins TRBV27 to TRBJ2-2, with D unresolved. Germline loops: CDR1 MNHEY, CDR2 SMNVEV (reference sequence). The length of the CDR3 is 12 residues. Trimming stripped 3 bases from V and 4 bases from J, with 3 bases between. CDR3 region: CASSLITGELFF. The CDR3 DNA reads TGTGCCAGCAGTTTGATCACCGGGGAGCTGTTTTTT.

This clonotype was counted between two and nine times. V gene TRBV7-9 combines with J gene TRBJ1-1, with TRBD1 as a possible D gene (5 bases). The V end lost 1 base, the J end lost 3 bases, and 9 bases lay between the germline ends. The CDR3 consists of 14 residues. Germline CDR1 SEHNR, CDR2 FQNEAQ (reference sequence). The DNA for the CDR3 is TGTGCCAGCAGCTTAGATGGGGGTTACACTGAAGCTTTCTTT. Translated: CASSLDGGYTEAFF. The full variable domain, completed using reference TRBV7-9 and TRBJ1-1, is DTGVSQNPRHKITKRGQNVTFRCDPISEHNRLYWYRQTLGQGPEFLTYFQNEAQLEKSRLLSDRFSAERPKGSFSTLEIQRTEQGDSAMYLCASSLDGGYTEAFFGQGTRLTVV.

This clonotype was seen many times. CDR3 in DNA: TGTGCCAGCAGTTGGGGGGACACAGATACGCAGTATTTT. Amino acid sequence: CASSWGDTDTQYF. The chain combines TRBV12-3 or TRBV12-4 with TRBJ2-3, with a weak D call TRBD2 (6 bases). Trimming pared 4 bases from V and 2 bases from J, leaving 7 bases between. The CDR3 is 13 residues long.

V usage is TRBV7-2 and J usage is TRBJ1-2, with D maybe TRBD1 (5 bases). The CDR3 is 13 amino acids. The germline V gene has CDR1 SGHTA and CDR2 FQGNSA. V lost 1 base, J lost 8 bases, and 11 bases lay in between. The DNA for the CDR3 is TGTGCCAGCAGCTTAGGGGGGTTGGAGGGCTACACCTTC. As protein: CASSLGGLEGYTF.

The chain couples TRBV6-1 to TRBJ1-2; 8 nucleotides agree with TRBD1. This CDR3 region has 14 residues. CDR1 and CDR2 from the germline V gene are MNHNS and SASEGT. V lost 7 bases, J lost 0 bases, and 4 bases stayed unmatched. The CDR3 bases are TGTGCCAGCAACCGGGACAGGACTAACTATGGCTACACCTTC. Amino acid sequence: CASNRDRTNYGYTF.

This clonotype was detected only a few times. The chain employs TRBV20-1 and TRBJ2-3, with 8 positions matching TRBD2. The CDR3 is 14 amino acids. V dropped 3 bases and J dropped 1; count of bases not matched to a gene: 3. The V gene's germline CDR1 is DFQATT and CDR2 SNEGSKA (reference sequence). The CDR3 sequence is CSASLTSGTDTQYF. Here the CDR3 DNA reads TGCAGTGCTAGCCTGACTAGCGGCACAGATACGCAGTATTTT.

This clonotype was observed a handful of times. The chain combines TRBV5-1 with TRBJ2-4, with D maybe TRBD1 (6 bases). The CDR3 runs 14 residues. With 6 bases removed from V and 5 bases from J, the gap between germline ends came to 15 bases. Germline CDR1 is SGHRS and CDR2 is YFSETQ. As DNA, the CDR3 is TGCGCCAGCACCCAGGTGGCAGGGGAAAACATTCAGTACTTC. Its protein is CASTQVAGENIQYF.

With respect to this clonotype: One end of the junction is discordant with germline, which a read error may explain. The chain uses TRBV28 and TRBJ2-4, with D perhaps given as TRBD1 or TRBD2 (5 bases each). This CDR3 spans 14 amino acids. CDR1 MDHEN and CDR2 SYDVKM come from the germline V gene. The CDR3 here is CVSSSWDPLNIQYF. The CDR3 DNA reads TGTGTCAGCAGTTCATGGGACCCACTAAACATTCAGTACTTC.

The chain combines TRBV6-6 with TRBJ2-4; D might be TRBD2 (5 bases). This CDR3 is built from 14 residues. V lost 7 bases, J lost 3 bases, and 13 bases lay in between. CDR1 is MNHNY, CDR2 SVGAGI, per germline (reference sequence). The CDR3 spells CASTGEGVKNIQYF. In nucleotides, the CDR3 is TGTGCCAGCACCGGAGAGGGCGTCAAAAACATTCAGTACTTC.

The chain has TRBV9 and TRBJ2-1, with TRBD2 identical over 9 bases. Germline V lookup: CDR1 SGDLS, CDR2 YYNGEE. The ends lost 0 bases at V and 8 bases at J; junction bases unmatched: 9. The CDR3 consists of 16 residues. The CDR3 sequence is CASSVEVSGGIYEQFF. The CDR3 DNA sequence: TGTGCCAGCAGCGTAGAAGTTAGCGGGGGAATATATGAGCAGTTCTTC.

Comment on this clonotype: Compared with germline, one end of the junction differs, possibly owing to a read error. The chain has TRBV12-3 or TRBV12-4 and TRBJ1-6; D gene uncertain. The CDR3 sequence is 13 residues long. The CDR3 loop is CASSFFQNSPPHF. The CDR3 DNA is TGTGCCAGCAGTTTCTTCCAGAATTCACCCCCCCACTTT.